The entry below gives a single T cell receptor delta chain sequence along with its context. Its antigen is unidentified. The data belong to a study of Vδ1+ human thymocytes. Overall study results and limits: Around 20% of thymic delta-chain sequences were Vdelta2, with few Vdelta3, unlike blood Vdelta1+ controls. Highly polyclonal TRG and TRD repertoires with Gaussian CDR3 length distributions appeared in thymus. TRD repertoires were essentially private, unlike widely shared TRG clonotypes.

Germline V CDR1 and CDR2: TSWWSYY, QGS. Trimming stripped 6 bases from V and 3 bases from J, with 32 bases between. The CDR3 consists of 20 residues. Alphabeta T cells were depleted, then CD3+ Vdelta1+ Vdelta2- thymocytes were FACS-sorted. Sorted Vdelta1+ thymocytes were about 97% to 99.6% pure. The template was reverse-transcribed extracted RNA. CDR3 amplicons came from multiplex PCR with pooled V-gene forward and constant-region reverse primers. TCRdb fed the multiplex PCR reads to CATT. The table lists more than 50,000 delta-chain clones, about 15% of them singletons. The TCR originated in a girl under three years old who had congenital heart surgery. Sequencing was done on a sample of Vdelta1+ gamma-delta thymocytes from the thymus. Indicated subset: FACS-sorted CD3+ TCRalphabeta- TCRVdelta1+ TCRVdelta2- thymocytes. This rearrangement joins TRDV1 to TRDJ1; possible D gene TRDD3, 5 bases. The CDR3 sequence is CALGLEGGSILIWASDKLIF. CDR3 DNA: TGTGCTCTTGGACTCGAAGGGGGCTCCATCCTCATCTGGGCCTCCGATAAACTCATCTTT.